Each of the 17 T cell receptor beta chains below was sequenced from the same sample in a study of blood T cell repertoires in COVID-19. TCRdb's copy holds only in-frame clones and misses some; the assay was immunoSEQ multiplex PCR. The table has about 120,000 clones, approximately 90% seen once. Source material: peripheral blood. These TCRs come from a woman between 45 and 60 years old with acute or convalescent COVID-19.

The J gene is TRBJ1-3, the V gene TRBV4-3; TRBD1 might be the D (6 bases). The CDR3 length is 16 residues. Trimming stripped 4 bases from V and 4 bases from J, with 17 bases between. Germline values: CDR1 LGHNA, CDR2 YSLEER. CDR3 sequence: CASSPGYRVGGNTIYF. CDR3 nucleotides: TGCGCCAGCAGCCCAGGTTACAGGGTGGGGGGAAACACCATATATTTT.

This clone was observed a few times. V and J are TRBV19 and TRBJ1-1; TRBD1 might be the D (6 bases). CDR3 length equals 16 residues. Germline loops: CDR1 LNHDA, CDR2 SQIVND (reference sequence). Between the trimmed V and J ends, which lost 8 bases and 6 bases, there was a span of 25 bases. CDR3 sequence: CASGGFWGGRMSEAFF. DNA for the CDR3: TGTGCCAGTGGCGGGTTTTGGGGGGGCCGTATGTCTGAAGCTTTCTTT. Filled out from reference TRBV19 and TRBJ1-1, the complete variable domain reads DGGITQSPKYLFRKEGQNVTLSCEQNLNHDAMYWYRQDPGQGLRLIYYSQIVNDFQKGDIAEGYSVSREKKESFPLTVTSAQKNPTAFYLCASGGFWGGRMSEAFFGQGTRLTVV.

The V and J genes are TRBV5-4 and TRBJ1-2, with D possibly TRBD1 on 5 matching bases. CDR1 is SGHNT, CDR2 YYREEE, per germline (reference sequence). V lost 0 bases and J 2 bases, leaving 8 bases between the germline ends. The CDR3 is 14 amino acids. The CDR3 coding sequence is TGTGCCAGCAGCTTGGGACAGCTAAACTATGGCTACACCTTC. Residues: CASSLGQLNYGYTF.

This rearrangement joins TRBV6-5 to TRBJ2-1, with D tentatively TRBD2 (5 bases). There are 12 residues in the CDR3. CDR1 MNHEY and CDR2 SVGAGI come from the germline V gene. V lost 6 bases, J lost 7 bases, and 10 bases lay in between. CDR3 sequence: CASSPRRNEQFF. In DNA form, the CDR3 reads TGTGCCAGCAGCCCCAGGAGGAATGAGCAGTTCTTC.

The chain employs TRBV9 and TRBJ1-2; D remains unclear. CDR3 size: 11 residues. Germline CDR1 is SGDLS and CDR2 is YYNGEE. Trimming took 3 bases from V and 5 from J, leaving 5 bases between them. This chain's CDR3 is CASSARYGYTF. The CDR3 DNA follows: TGTGCCAGCAGCGCTAGGTATGGCTACACCTTC.

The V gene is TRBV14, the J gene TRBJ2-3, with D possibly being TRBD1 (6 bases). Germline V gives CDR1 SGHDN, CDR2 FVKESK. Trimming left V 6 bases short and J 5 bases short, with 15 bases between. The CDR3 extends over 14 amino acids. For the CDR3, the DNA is TGTGCCAGCAGATACAGACAGGCGGTAGATACGCAGTATTTT. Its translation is CASRYRQAVDTQYF.

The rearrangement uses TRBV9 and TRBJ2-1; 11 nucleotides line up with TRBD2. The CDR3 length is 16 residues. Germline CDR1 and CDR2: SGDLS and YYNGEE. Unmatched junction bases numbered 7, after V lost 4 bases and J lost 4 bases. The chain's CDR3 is CASSPYGTSGYNEQFF. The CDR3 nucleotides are TGTGCCAGCAGCCCTTACGGGACTAGCGGATACAATGAGCAGTTCTTC.

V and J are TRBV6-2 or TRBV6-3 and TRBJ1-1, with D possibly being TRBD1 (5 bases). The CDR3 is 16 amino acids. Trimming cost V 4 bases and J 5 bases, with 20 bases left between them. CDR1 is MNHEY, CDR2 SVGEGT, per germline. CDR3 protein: CASSLGGIRGTTEAFF. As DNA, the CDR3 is TGTGCCAGCAGTTTGGGCGGGATTAGGGGAACTACTGAAGCTTTCTTT.

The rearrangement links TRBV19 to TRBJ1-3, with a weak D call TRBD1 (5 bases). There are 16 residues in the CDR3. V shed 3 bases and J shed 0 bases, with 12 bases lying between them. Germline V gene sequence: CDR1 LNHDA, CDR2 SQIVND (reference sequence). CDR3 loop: CASSMPGHLSGNTIYF. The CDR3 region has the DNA TGTGCCAGTAGTATGCCCGGACACCTCTCTGGAAACACCATATATTTT. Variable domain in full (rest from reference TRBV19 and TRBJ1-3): DGGITQSPKYLFRKEGQNVTLSCEQNLNHDAMYWYRQDPGQGLRLIYYSQIVNDFQKGDIAEGYSVSREKKESFPLTVTSAQKNPTAFYLCASSMPGHLSGNTIYFGEGSWLTVV.

CDR3 sequence (DNA): TGTGCCAGCAGCTCCCAGGCTGCTGTCGGCTCCTACGAGCAGTACTTC. This sequence encodes CASSSQAAVGSYEQYF. The V call is TRBV7-2, the J call TRBJ2-7; D remains ambiguous. The CDR3 loop spans 16 amino acids. Germline CDR1 and CDR2: SGHTA and FQGNSA. The germline V and J ends were trimmed by 4 bases and 0 bases, with 16 bases remaining between them.

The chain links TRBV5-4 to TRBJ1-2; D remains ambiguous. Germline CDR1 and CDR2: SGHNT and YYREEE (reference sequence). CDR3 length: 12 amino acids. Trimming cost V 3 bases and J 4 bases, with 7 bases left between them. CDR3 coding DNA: TGTGCCAGCAGCTCTGACATCTATGGCTACACCTTC. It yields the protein CASSSDIYGYTF.

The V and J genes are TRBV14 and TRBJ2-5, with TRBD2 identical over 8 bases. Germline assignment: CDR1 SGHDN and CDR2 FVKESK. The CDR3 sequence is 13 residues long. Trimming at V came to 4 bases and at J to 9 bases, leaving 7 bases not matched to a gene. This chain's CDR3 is CASSLSGGAPQYF. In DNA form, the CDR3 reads TGTGCCAGCAGCCTGTCGGGGGGGGCTCCCCAGTACTTC.

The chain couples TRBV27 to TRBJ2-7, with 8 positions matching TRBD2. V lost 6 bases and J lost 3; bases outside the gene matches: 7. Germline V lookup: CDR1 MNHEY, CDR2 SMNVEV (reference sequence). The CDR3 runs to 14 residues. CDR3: CASSTSGVYYEQYF. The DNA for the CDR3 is TGTGCCAGCAGCACTAGCGGAGTTTACTACGAGCAGTACTTC.

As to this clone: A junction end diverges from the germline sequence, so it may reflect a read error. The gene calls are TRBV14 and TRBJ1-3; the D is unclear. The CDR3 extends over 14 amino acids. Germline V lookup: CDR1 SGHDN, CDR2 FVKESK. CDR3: CASSPGGWGNTIYF. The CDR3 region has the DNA TGTGCTAGCAGCCCGGGAGGGTGGGGAAACACCATATATTTT.

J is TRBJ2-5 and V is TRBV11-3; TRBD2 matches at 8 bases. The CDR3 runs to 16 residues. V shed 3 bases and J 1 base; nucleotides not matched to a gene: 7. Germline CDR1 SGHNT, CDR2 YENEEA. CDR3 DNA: TGTGCCAGCAGCTTGATAGCGGGATTAACCCAAGAGACCCAGTACTTC. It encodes CASSLIAGLTQETQYF.

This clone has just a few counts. The DNA for the CDR3 is TGCGCCAGCAGCCAGAGTCAGGGGGTTGGGGCTGAAGCTTTCTTT. Translating gives CASSQSQGVGAEAFF. The chain employs TRBV4-3 and TRBJ1-1; 7 bases are a match to TRBD1. Germline-derived CDR1 and CDR2 are LGHNA and YSLEER. The length of the CDR3 is 15 residues. The ends lost 3 bases at V and 6 bases at J; junction bases unmatched: 10.

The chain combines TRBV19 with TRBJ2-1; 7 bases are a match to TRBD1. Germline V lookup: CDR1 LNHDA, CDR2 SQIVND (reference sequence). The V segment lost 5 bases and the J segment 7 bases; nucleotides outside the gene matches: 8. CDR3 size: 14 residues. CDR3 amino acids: CASSPRTGPNEQFF. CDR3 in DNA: TGTGCCAGTAGTCCCCGGACAGGACCTAATGAGCAGTTCTTC.